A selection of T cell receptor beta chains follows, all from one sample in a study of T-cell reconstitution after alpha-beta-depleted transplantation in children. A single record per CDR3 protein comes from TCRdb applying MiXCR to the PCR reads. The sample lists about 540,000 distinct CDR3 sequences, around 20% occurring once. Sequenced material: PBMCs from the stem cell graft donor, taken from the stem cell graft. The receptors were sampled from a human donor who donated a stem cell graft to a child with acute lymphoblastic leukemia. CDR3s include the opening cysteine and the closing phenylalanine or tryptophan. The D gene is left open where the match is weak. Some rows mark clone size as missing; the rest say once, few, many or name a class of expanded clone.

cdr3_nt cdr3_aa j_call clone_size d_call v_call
TGTGCCACCCATTCTGGCCAGGCCAGCGCTGAAGCTTTCTTT CATHSGQASAEAFF TRBJ1-1 few - TRBV12-3/TRBV12-4
TGTGCCAGCAGCTTAGTGGACAGGGGTTACGAGCAGTACTTC CASSLVDRGYEQYF TRBJ2-7 few TRBD1 TRBV7-6
TGTGCCAGCACTCAAGAGGGGGGTTATCAGCCCCAGCATTTT CASTQEGGYQPQHF TRBJ1-5 few - TRBV12-3/TRBV12-4
TGTGCCAGCAGTCCAGAGGGACAGGGAACCTACGAGCAGTACTTC CASSPEGQGTYEQYF TRBJ2-7 - TRBD1 TRBV27
TGCGCCAGCAGCCGGGGACAGTTCGCGAACACCGGGGAGCTGTTTTTT CASSRGQFANTGELFF TRBJ2-2 - TRBD1 TRBV5-1
TGTGCCAGCAGTTTAGCGGGAGGCTCCCTCTACGAGCAGTACTTC CASSLAGGSLYEQYF TRBJ2-7 - TRBD2 TRBV27
TGCGCCAGCAGCCCCCAGCGGGAGGGTTACAATGAGCAGTTCTTC CASSPQREGYNEQFF TRBJ2-1 few TRBD2 TRBV5-1
TGCGCCAGCAGCCAAGGGGCTAGCGGGAGCTCCGAGCAGTACTTC CASSQGASGSSEQYF TRBJ2-7 - TRBD2 TRBV4-1
TGCGCCAGCAGCTTGAGACTCCCTCGTTTTGGTGACTATGGCTACACCTTC CASSLRLPRFGDYGYTF TRBJ1-2 - - TRBV5-1
TGTGCCAGCAGCCAATACTTAACCGACGGGGAGCTGTTTTTT CASSQYLTDGELFF TRBJ2-2 few - TRBV3-1
TGTGCCAGCAGCAAACCGACGGGCGGGTCGGTAACTGAAGCTTTCTTT CASSKPTGGSVTEAFF TRBJ1-1 - - TRBV21-1
TGTGCCACCCTACCACTAGGCCCTACGGAGCAGTACTTC CATLPLGPTEQYF TRBJ2-7 few - TRBV2
TGTGCCAGTAGTAACCCGGGACAGGGCGAGGACGAGCAGTACTTC CASSNPGQGEDEQYF TRBJ2-7 - TRBD1 TRBV19
TGCGCCAGCAGCTTGGGGCATAGGGGCACCTACAATGAGCAGTTCTTC CASSLGHRGTYNEQFF TRBJ2-1 - - TRBV5-1
TGTGCCAGCAGCTCCTACCAGGGGGCGGGTGGAAACACCATATATTTT CASSSYQGAGGNTIYF TRBJ1-3 - TRBD1 TRBV13
TGTGCCAGCAGCGCGGGCTACGGGGAGCTGTTTTTT CASSAGYGELFF TRBJ2-2 - - TRBV12-3/TRBV12-4
TGCGCCAGCAGCCCGAACTACAGACTAGCGCAGGGTACCTACGAGCAGTACTTC CASSPNYRLAQGTYEQYF TRBJ2-7 few TRBD2 TRBV5-1
TGTGCCAGCAGCTTTCGGGGACTGACCCAAGAGACCCAGTACTTC CASSFRGLTQETQYF TRBJ2-5 few - TRBV11-1
TGTGCCAGCAGTAAGGACAGGGTTGTGACTCAGCCCCAGCATTTT CASSKDRVVTQPQHF TRBJ1-5 - TRBD1 TRBV6-1
TGCGCCAGCAGCTTGGCGCTCGAGGGTGGCTACACCTTC CASSLALEGGYTF TRBJ1-2 few - TRBV5-1
TGTGCCAGCAGCCGGAGTGGAGGGTTCTTGGGGGCCCAGCATTTT CASSRSGGFLGAQHF TRBJ1-5 few - TRBV4-2
TGTGCCAGCTCACCTCGGAGGGGAGGGACCTACGAGCAGTACTTC CASSPRRGGTYEQYF TRBJ2-7 - TRBD2 TRBV18
TGTGCCAGCTCACCACCGGCTAGAAAATACATTCAGTACTTC CASSPPARKYIQYF TRBJ2-4 many - TRBV18
TGCAGTGCTAGAGGCCCCGGGACTAGCGGGAGATTCATCAATGAGCAGTTCTTC CSARGPGTSGRFINEQFF TRBJ2-1 few TRBD2 TRBV20-1
TGCAGTGCTAGGATAGCTAGCGGGAGGGCCGAGCAGTACTTC CSARIASGRAEQYF TRBJ2-7 - TRBD2 TRBV20-1
TGTGCCACCAGCAGAGTGGACATGGGTGGCAGCCGGCCCCAGTTCTTC CATSRVDMGGSRPQFF TRBJ2-1 - - TRBV15
TGCAGCGTCCCCAACCGGGCCACCTACAATGAGCAGTTCTTC CSVPNRATYNEQFF TRBJ2-1 few - TRBV29-1
TGTGCCAGCAGCGTAGTTGAGGGCACTGAGCAGTTCTTC CASSVVEGTEQFF TRBJ2-1 few - TRBV9
TGCGCCAGCAGCCAAGTCGGACAGGGCCCTCCCGAGTACTTC CASSQVGQGPPEYF TRBJ2-5 many TRBD1 TRBV4-1
TGTGCCAGCAGTTTAAGGACAGCCGGCTACGAGCAGTACTTC CASSLRTAGYEQYF TRBJ2-7 - - TRBV27
TGTGCCGCGGGGGGGACAGGGAAGAACACTGAAGCTTTCTTT CAAGGTGKNTEAFF TRBJ1-1 few TRBD1 TRBV6-1
TGCGCCAGCAGTTGGGGTACTAGCACAGATACGCAGTATTTT CASSWGTSTDTQYF TRBJ2-3 - - TRBV5-1
TGTGCCAGCAGTTTAGCGTTCAGCGGACAGGGGGCCCAAGAGACCCAGTACTTC CASSLAFSGQGAQETQYF TRBJ2-5 few TRBD1 TRBV12-3/TRBV12-4
TGTGCCAGCACGGGGAATGAGCAGTTCTTC CASTGNEQFF TRBJ2-1 - - TRBV12-3/TRBV12-4
TGTGCCAGCAGTGTAAACCAGGAGGTGGATACGCAGTATTTT CASSVNQEVDTQYF TRBJ2-3 few - TRBV6-4
TGTGCCAGCAGCCCCCCATCAGTAAGCGCCGGGGAGCTGTTTTTT CASSPPSVSAGELFF TRBJ2-2 few - TRBV9
TGTGCCAGCAGTTTATTTCCCGTACGGACTAGCGGGAGCGGCAGCGAGCAGTACTTC CASSLFPVRTSGSGSEQYF TRBJ2-7 - TRBD2 TRBV12-3/TRBV12-4
TGTGCCAGCAGCCCCCCGGGGGGCGGACTGTTTTTT CASSPPGGGLFF TRBJ1-4 few - TRBV7-6
TGTGCCAGCAGCTTACTTAGGGGGGCCTACTACGAGCAGTACTTC CASSLLRGAYYEQYF TRBJ2-7 - - TRBV11-2
TGCAGTGCTAGAGTGCATTCTGCAACTAATGAAAAACTGTTTTTT CSARVHSATNEKLFF TRBJ1-4 - - TRBV20-1
TGTGCCAGCCCCGCCGGGGGTGGGAAGGAGACCCAGTACTTC CASPAGGGKETQYF TRBJ2-5 few - TRBV12-3/TRBV12-4
TGCAGCGTAGAGACCCAGCAGTTCTTC CSVETQQFF TRBJ2-1 - - TRBV29-1
TGCGCCAGCAGCTTGGGTCTTACGGACTATGGCTACACCTTC CASSLGLTDYGYTF TRBJ1-2 - - TRBV5-1
TGTGCCAGCAGCCCAACCTGGGGGGGACGGGTAGGCCAGCCCCAGCATTTT CASSPTWGGRVGQPQHF TRBJ1-5 - - TRBV7-2
TGTGCCAGCAGCGGCAGGACAGGGACGGTGGGAAAGCGGGACGCAGATACGCAGTATTTT CASSGRTGTVGKRDADTQYF TRBJ2-3 few - TRBV11-1
TGCAGTGCTAGTGGACTAGCGGGATACAATGAGCAGTTCTTC CSASGLAGYNEQFF TRBJ2-1 few TRBD2 TRBV20-1
TGTGCCACCAGTGATTCGCACAGGAACACCGGGGAGCTGTTTTTT CATSDSHRNTGELFF TRBJ2-2 once - TRBV24-1
TGCAGTGTATCGGGACTAGCAGGCACCGGGGAGCTGTTTTTT CSVSGLAGTGELFF TRBJ2-2 few TRBD2 TRBV20-1
TGCGCCAGCAGCTTGCTGGCGGGGGCGAACACTGAAGCTTTCTTT CASSLLAGANTEAFF TRBJ1-1 - - TRBV5-1
TGCGCCAGCAGCTCTCTAGCGGGAGCCTCCTACGAGCAGTACTTC CASSSLAGASYEQYF TRBJ2-7 many TRBD2 TRBV5-1
TGTGCCACCAGCATCAGTGAGGATACGTTTTTCGGTGAGACCCAGTACTTC CATSISEDTFFGETQYF TRBJ2-5 few - TRBV15
TGTGCCAGCAGTTCCCCACCCCGTGGCACCGGGGAGCTGTTTTTT CASSSPPRGTGELFF TRBJ2-2 - - TRBV12-3/TRBV12-4